The rows below give T cell receptor beta chains drawn from one sample of a study of T-cell reconstitution after alpha-beta-depleted transplantation in children. MiXCR, applied by TCRdb to the PCR reads, yields one record per CDR3 protein. The sample has about 110,000 distinct CDR3 sequences; 10% are singletons. This material consisted of PBMCs, taken before TCRalphabeta/CD19-depleted stem cell transplant. The receptors derive from a boy between 2 and 10 years old with acute lymphoblastic leukemia, due to receive a stem cell transplant. The CDR3 runs from the conserved cysteine through the conserved F or W. A D gene is named only where the DNA matches it firmly. A clone size is listed for some rows: how often the clone was seen (once, few, many), or a class if it is expanded.

J gene,V gene,clone size,D gene,CDR3 protein,CDR3 DNA
TRBJ2-7,TRBV28,NA,NA,CASSPPDRSSYEQYF,TGTGCCAGCAGTCCGCCCGACAGGAGCTCCTACGAGCAGTACTTC
TRBJ2-1,TRBV5-5,many,TRBD2,CASSLLLAGLERNEQFF,TGTGCCAGCAGCTTGTTACTAGCGGGATTGGAACGCAATGAGCAGTTCTTC
TRBJ1-1,TRBV9,NA,NA,CASSVVPGDTEAFF,TGTGCCAGCAGCGTAGTCCCAGGGGACACTGAAGCTTTCTTT
TRBJ2-3,TRBV15,many,NA,CATDGQPQYF,TGTGCCACCGATGGCCAGCCGCAGTATTTT
TRBJ2-2,TRBV12-3/TRBV12-4,many,NA,CASSLTGGDTGELFF,TGTGCCAGCAGTTTAACTGGGGGCGACACCGGGGAGCTGTTTTTT
TRBJ2-2,TRBV5-1,NA,TRBD2,CASSPGLLAANTGELFF,TGCGCCAGCAGCCCCGGCCTACTAGCGGCGAACACCGGGGAGCTGTTTTTT
TRBJ2-1,TRBV7-3,few,TRBD2,CASRRTSGSGNEQFF,TGTGCCAGCAGGCGGACTAGCGGGAGCGGCAATGAGCAGTTCTTC
TRBJ2-6,TRBV3-1,few,NA,CASSQTGFTGANVLTF,TGTGCCAGCAGCCAAACAGGGTTTACTGGGGCCAACGTCCTGACTTTC
TRBJ2-5,TRBV5-1,many,NA,CASSLTPGRGETQYF,TGCGCCAGCAGCTTAACTCCGGGTCGGGGAGAGACCCAGTACTTC
TRBJ2-3,TRBV20-1,NA,TRBD1,CRPTGGIADTQYF,TGCAGACCGACAGGGGGCATCGCAGATACGCAGTATTTT
TRBJ2-7,TRBV12-3/TRBV12-4,once,NA,CASSPREKMGEQYF,TGTGCCAGCAGTCCCCGGGAAAAGATGGGCGAGCAGTACTTC
TRBJ2-1,TRBV7-9,NA,NA,CASSRTRIDNNEQFF,TGTGCCAGCAGCCGCACCAGGATCGACAACAATGAGCAGTTCTTC
TRBJ2-1,TRBV20-1,few,TRBD1,CSARPRTGVTLRQFF,TGCAGTGCTAGGCCTAGGACAGGGGTGACCCTACGGCAGTTCTTC
TRBJ2-7,TRBV10-3,NA,TRBD2,CAISEPIAGASQQYF,TGTGCCATCAGTGAGCCGATAGCGGGAGCTTCGCAGCAGTACTTC
TRBJ1-1,TRBV12-3/TRBV12-4,many,NA,CASSFGTAAEAFF,TGTGCCAGCAGTTTCGGAACGGCGGCTGAAGCTTTCTTT
TRBJ2-4,TRBV5-8,NA,TRBD1,CASGPGPDRVGNIQYF,TGTGCCAGCGGCCCTGGGCCCGACAGGGTCGGGAACATTCAGTACTTC
TRBJ2-7,TRBV5-6,NA,TRBD1,CASSPSPGTGISYEQYF,TGTGCCAGCAGCCCTTCACCCGGGACAGGGATATCCTACGAGCAGTACTTC
TRBJ2-2,TRBV5-1,few,TRBD2,CASWGSSGNTGELFF,TGCGCCAGCTGGGGATCTAGCGGTAACACCGGGGAGCTGTTTTTT
TRBJ1-5,TRBV5-1,few,TRBD1,CASSSGQGGSAQHF,TGCGCCAGCAGCTCCGGACAGGGTGGTTCGGCCCAGCATTTT
TRBJ2-1,TRBV29-1,many,TRBD2,CSAIAGVGYNEQFF,TGCAGCGCCATAGCGGGAGTGGGTTACAATGAGCAGTTCTTC
TRBJ2-5,TRBV5-1,NA,TRBD2,CASSRSAGGYQETQYF,TGCGCCAGCAGCAGATCAGCGGGAGGGTACCAAGAGACCCAGTACTTC
TRBJ1-4,TRBV7-9,NA,NA,CASSLAGQWNEKLFF,TGTGCCAGCAGCTTAGCCGGACAGTGGAATGAAAAACTGTTTTTT
TRBJ2-6,TRBV29-1,few,NA,CSVASSGANVLTF,TGCAGCGTTGCCTCCTCTGGGGCCAACGTCCTGACTTTC
TRBJ2-7,TRBV5-1,many,TRBD2,CASRPAGGGEQYF,TGCGCCAGCAGACCGGCGGGAGGAGGCGAGCAGTACTTC
TRBJ2-3,TRBV30,many,NA,CAWSGTSTDTQYF,TGTGCCTGGAGTGGGACTAGCACAGATACGCAGTATTTT
TRBJ1-1,TRBV12-3/TRBV12-4,NA,TRBD1,CASSLGQSNTEAFF,TGTGCCAGCAGTTTGGGACAGTCGAACACTGAAGCTTTCTTT
TRBJ2-1,TRBV20-1,NA,TRBD2,CSAHPAGQRSYNEQFF,TGCAGTGCCCATCCAGCGGGGCAGCGCTCCTACAATGAGCAGTTCTTC
TRBJ1-2,TRBV29-1,NA,NA,CSVDDLNYGYTF,TGCAGCGTTGATGACCTTAACTATGGCTACACCTTC
TRBJ1-2,TRBV12-3/TRBV12-4,few,NA,CASRINYGYTF,TGTGCCAGCAGGATTAACTATGGCTACACCTTC
TRBJ2-7,TRBV6-1,few,NA,CASTPIMGSTAAYEQYF,TGTGCCAGCACCCCAATCATGGGGAGTACAGCAGCCTACGAGCAGTACTTC
TRBJ2-1,TRBV30,NA,NA,CAWRYQRGGNEQFF,TGTGCCTGGAGATACCAGCGTGGCGGCAATGAGCAGTTCTTC
TRBJ1-2,TRBV9,NA,TRBD1,CASSVADRAAYGYTF,TGTGCCAGCAGCGTAGCTGACAGGGCGGCCTATGGCTACACCTTC
TRBJ2-6,TRBV11-2,NA,NA,CASSLSDRLGGANVLTF,TGTGCCAGCAGCTTATCCGACCGTCTGGGGGGGGCCAACGTCCTGACTTTC
TRBJ2-6,TRBV7-8,few,NA,CASSLVGTALSGANVLTF,TGTGCCAGCAGCTTAGTGGGGACGGCGTTGTCCGGGGCCAACGTCCTGACTTTC
TRBJ2-7,TRBV9,NA,NA,CASSVGDNYEQYF,TGTGCCAGCAGCGTAGGAGATAACTACGAGCAGTACTTC
TRBJ2-6,TRBV4-1,NA,TRBD1,CASSQGQGSGANVLTF,TGCGCCAGCAGCCAGGGACAGGGCTCTGGGGCCAACGTCCTGACTTTC
TRBJ2-3,TRBV10-3,NA,TRBD1,CAISPGQGGTDTQYF,TGTGCCATCAGCCCCGGACAGGGGGGCACAGATACGCAGTATTTT
TRBJ2-6,TRBV9,few,NA,CASSVAGANVLTF,TGTGCCAGCAGCGTCGCTGGGGCCAACGTCCTGACTTTC
TRBJ2-5,TRBV7-9,NA,NA,CASSPRHGPTQETQYF,TGTGCCAGCAGCCCGAGGCACGGGCCTACCCAAGAGACCCAGTACTTC
TRBJ2-1,TRBV10-2,few,TRBD2,CASSDPRRGTSGSTHEQFF,TGCGCCAGCAGTGACCCGAGAAGGGGGACTAGCGGGAGTACCCATGAGCAGTTCTTC
TRBJ1-6,TRBV12-3/TRBV12-4,many,TRBD1,CASRLSGTDNSPLHF,TGTGCCAGCAGACTCTCCGGGACAGATAATTCACCCCTCCACTTT
TRBJ2-7,TRBV20-1,NA,TRBD2,CSARSGGRRDEQYF,TGCAGTGCTAGAAGTGGCGGGAGACGGGACGAGCAGTACTTC
TRBJ2-5,TRBV5-1,NA,TRBD1,CASSTTGGARETQYF,TGCGCCAGCAGCACGACAGGGGGCGCTCGTGAGACCCAGTACTTC
TRBJ2-7,TRBV5-4,many,TRBD2,CATGLAATYEQYF,TGTGCGACGGGACTAGCGGCTACCTACGAGCAGTACTTC
TRBJ2-5,TRBV18,NA,NA,CASSHQETQYF,TGTGCCAGCTCACACCAAGAGACCCAGTACTTC
TRBJ2-4,TRBV5-5,few,NA,CASSSPEGATYIQYF,TGTGCCAGCAGCTCCCCGGAGGGGGCCACCTACATTCAGTACTTC
TRBJ1-1,TRBV6-5,NA,TRBD1,CASSLQGSEAFF,TGTGCCAGCAGTTTACAGGGGTCTGAAGCTTTCTTT
TRBJ2-3,TRBV7-3,NA,TRBD1,CASSPQGAGDTQYF,TGTGCCAGCAGCCCGCAGGGGGCTGGAGATACGCAGTATTTT
TRBJ1-5,TRBV3-1,NA,NA,CSSSPDDQPQHF,TGTTCCAGCAGCCCCGATGATCAGCCCCAGCATTTT